This record concerns one TCR beta chain sequence. The V gene's germline CDR1 is SEHNR and CDR2 FQNEAQ (reference sequence). The CDR3 totals 11 residues. V lost 0 bases and J lost 5, with 1 base in between. This sample is part of a study of control samples from healthy donors and cancer patients. Sequencing used immunoSEQ multiplex PCR; TCRdb keeps in-frame clones, though not all of them. The sample records 100,000 or so clones, 83% being singletons. Material: blood. This rearrangement joins TRBV7-9 to TRBJ1-2; D unresolved. The TCR originated in a woman between 45 and 60 years old in good health. CDR3 loop: CASSLAYGYTF. The CDR3 coding sequence is TGTGCCAGCAGCTTAGCTTATGGCTACACCTTC.